A single sample is the source of the 27 T cell receptor beta chains below, sequenced in a study of blood T cells in healthy people across ages. Using a J-beta primer mix together with a sample-barcoded 5' primer, a second PCR was run for 7 to 11 cycles. MiXCR was run by TCRdb on the 5' RACE reads, yielding one entry per CDR3 protein. The sample lists hundreds of thousands of distinct CDR3 sequences, about 30% occurring once. Sequencing was done on a sample of blood. The receptors shown here come from an elderly woman in good health.

This clonotype has only a few counts. The chain recombines TRBV2 with TRBJ2-3, with TRBD2 identical over 7 bases. Trimming at V came to 2 bases and at J to 1 base, leaving 3 bases not matched to a gene. CDR1 and CDR2 (germline): SNHLY, FYNNEI. The CDR3 consists of 15 residues. The CDR3 loop is CASSESGGGTDTQYF. DNA of the CDR3: TGTGCCAGCAGTGAATCGGGGGGTGGCACAGATACGCAGTATTTT.

As concerns this clonotype: A much larger clonotype is one base distant, so this may be a read error. This chain connects TRBV2 to TRBJ2-5; D tentatively fits TRBD1 or TRBD2 (5 bases each). Germline V lookup: CDR1 SNHLY, CDR2 FYNNEI. V dropped 6 bases and J dropped 6 bases, with 23 bases sitting between them. The CDR3 has 16 residues. The CDR3 nucleotides read TGTGCCAGCAGCTGGACGGGCCCCCGTGGGGGTCAGACCCAGTACTTC. Its translation is CASSWTGPRGGQTQYF.

Comment on this clonotype: One end of the junction is discordant with germline, which a read error may explain. The chain employs TRBV6-1 and TRBJ2-3; 9 bases map to TRBD1. The CDR3 is made up of 17 amino acids. Germline values: CDR1 MNHNS, CDR2 SASEGT. The CDR3 DNA sequence: TGTGCCAGCAGTGATAAGACAGGGGGGCTTAGCACAGATGCGCAGTATTTT. As protein: CASSDKTGGLSTDAQYF.

In this sample, this clonotype turned up many times. V and J are TRBV9 and TRBJ2-3; TRBD2 aligns across 10 bases. Per germline, CDR1 SGDLS and CDR2 YYNGEE. V shed 4 bases and J 1 base; nucleotides not matched to a gene: 9. The length of the CDR3 is 17 residues. In DNA form, the CDR3 reads TGTGCCAGCAGCACGGGACTAGCGACGCCTGGCACAGATACGCAGTATTTT. As protein: CASSTGLATPGTDTQYF.

There are many counts of this clonotype. J is TRBJ2-7 and V is TRBV7-2; the D is unclear. V gave up 5 bases and J gave up 1 base, with 12 bases separating them. This CDR3 has 14 residues. In germline, CDR1 is SGHTA, CDR2 FQGNSA. The CDR3 is CASSPDGNSYEQYF. The CDR3, as DNA: TGTGCCAGCAGCCCGGACGGTAATTCCTACGAGCAGTACTTC.

As for this clonotype: One end of the junction varies from germline; a read error may be responsible. CDR3 sequence (DNA): TGTGCCAGCAGCGATCCCGGGACACCAGCCTCCTATGAGCAGTACTTC. This sequence encodes CASSDPGTPASYEQYF. The chain combines TRBV6-1 with TRBJ2-7; perhaps TRBD1 as D (6 bases). The CDR3 has 16 amino acids. From germline, CDR1 is MNHNS and CDR2 SASEGT.

This clonotype is a singleton in its sample. A much larger clonotype is one base distant, so this may be a read error. The CDR3 nucleotides are TGTGCCAGCAGTGAAGGGACTAGCGGGGCCTCCTACAATGGGCAGTTCTTC. It translates to CASSEGTSGASYNGQFF. The V call is TRBV6-1, the J call TRBJ2-1; 12 positions match TRBD2. The V gene's germline CDR1 is MNHNS and CDR2 SASEGT. This CDR3 has 17 residues.

The chain recombines TRBV5-5 with TRBJ2-1, with 7 bases fitting TRBD2. CDR3 length: 18 residues. Germline lookup yields CDR1 SGHKS and CDR2 YYEKEE (reference sequence). The V segment lost 1 base and the J segment 1 base; nucleotides outside the gene matches: 11. The CDR3 spells CASSLRTAGSGSYNEQFF. Written as DNA, the CDR3 is TGTGCCAGCAGCTTGAGAACAGCGGGGAGTGGATCCTACAATGAGCAGTTCTTC.

The V call is TRBV12-3 or TRBV12-4, the J call TRBJ2-3; D is unclear. This CDR3 is 15 amino acids long. The V end lost 5 bases, the J end lost 13 bases, and 25 bases lay between the germline ends. CDR3 nucleotides: TGTGCCAGCAGTCCGAGGACCACGAGAACAGATATGGAGTATTTT. Its translation: CASSPRTTRTDMEYF.

V and J are TRBV20-1 and TRBJ2-5; TRBD2 agrees at 14 bases. Germline CDR1 and CDR2: DFQATT and SNEGSKA (reference sequence). This CDR3 spans 16 amino acids. The V segment lost 1 base and the J segment 11 bases; nucleotides outside the gene matches: 12. Here the CDR3 reads CSARALTGLAGVEQYF. DNA of the CDR3: TGCAGTGCTAGAGCTCTGACGGGACTAGCGGGAGTTGAGCAGTACTTC.

This clonotype was seen at least ten times. This chain connects TRBV20-1 to TRBJ2-1; 12 positions agree with TRBD2. The CDR3 consists of 15 residues. With 5 bases clipped from V and 8 bases from J, the junction kept 10 bases outside the gene matches. Looked up from germline, CDR1 is DFQATT and CDR2 is SNEGSKA (reference sequence). CDR3 protein: CSASSGGASHYEQFF. The DNA for the CDR3 is TGCAGTGCTTCTAGCGGGGGGGCATCTCACTATGAGCAGTTCTTC.

This clonotype was seen once. Possible read error: a much larger clone is one base away. This rearrangement joins TRBV20-1 to TRBJ1-2; TRBD1 matches 8 bases. The CDR3 sequence is 14 residues long. Looked up from germline, CDR1 is DFQATT and CDR2 is SNEGSKA (reference sequence). Trimming cost V 0 bases and J 7 bases; bases outside gene matches: 7. CDR3 residues: CSARDRQGMGGYTF. Here the CDR3 DNA reads TGCAGTGCTAGAGACCGACAGGGGATGGGTGGCTACACCTTC.

This clonotype was picked up a small number of times. The chain employs TRBV5-1 and TRBJ2-3, with 8 bases fitting TRBD1. The V segment lost 4 bases and the J segment 3 bases; nucleotides outside the gene matches: 13. The CDR3 contains 17 residues. The V gene's germline CDR1 is SGHRS and CDR2 YFSETQ. The CDR3 region is CASSPFRDRGGTDTQYF. The CDR3 coding sequence is TGCGCCAGCAGCCCCTTCCGCGACAGGGGTGGGACAGATACGCAGTATTTT. The full variable domain, rest sourced from reference TRBV5-1 and TRBJ2-3, is KAGVTQTPRYLIKTRGQQVTLSCSPISGHRSVSWYQQTPGQGLQFLFEYFSETQRNKGNFPGRFSGRQFSNSRSEMNVSTLELGDSALYLCASSPFRDRGGTDTQYFGPGTRLTVL.

V gene TRBV25-1 combines with J gene TRBJ1-2, with 8 bases fitting TRBD1. The germline CDR1 and CDR2 sequences are MGHDK and SYGVNS. The ends lost 1 base at V and 6 bases at J; junction bases unmatched: 7. The CDR3 spans 15 residues. The CDR3 coding sequence is TGTGCCAGCAGTGAATCGAGCAGGGGGCTCGATGGCTACACCTTC. This encodes CASSESSRGLDGYTF.

The chain couples TRBV12-3 or TRBV12-4 to TRBJ2-2; D is possibly TRBD2 (6 bases). The CDR3 contains 15 residues. Trimming shortened V by 6 bases and J by 4 bases, and 15 bases separated the two germline ends. The CDR3 sequence: CASSMFAGSTGELFF. The CDR3 nucleotides are TGTGCCAGCAGCATGTTTGCGGGATCCACCGGGGAGCTGTTTTTT.

This clonotype was seen many times. The gene calls are TRBV7-8 and TRBJ2-7; 7 bases fit TRBD1. The CDR3 totals 17 residues. CDR1 is SGHVS and CDR2 is FQNEAQ in the germline V gene. V gave up 5 bases and J gave up 0 bases; unmatched junction bases: 13. The CDR3, as DNA: TGTGCCAGCAGCCGTCCTTGGGACAGCCGGAGCTCCTACGAGCAGTACTTC. This encodes CASSRPWDSRSSYEQYF. The full variable domain, rest sourced from reference TRBV7-8 and TRBJ2-7, is GAGVSQSPRYKVAKRGQDVALRCDPISGHVSLFWYQQALGQGPEFLTYFQNEAQLDKSGLPSDRFFAERPEGSVSTLKIQRTQQEDSAVYLCASSRPWDSRSSYEQYFGPGTRLTVT.

The V gene is TRBV7-3, the J gene TRBJ2-3; the D is unclear. CDR1 is SGHTA and CDR2 is FQGTGA in the germline V gene. V lost 5 bases, J lost 6 bases, and 12 bases lay in between. The CDR3 length is 13 residues. Here the CDR3 DNA reads TGTGCCAGCAGCCCTCTATCCATGGATACGCAGTATTTT. It specifies CASSPLSMDTQYF. The variable domain in full, with the rest retrieved from reference TRBV7-3 and TRBJ2-3, is GAGVSQTPSNKVTEKGKYVELRCDPISGHTALYWYRQSLGQGPEFLIYFQGTGAADDSGLPNDRFFAVRPEGSVSTLKIQRTERGDSAVYLCASSPLSMDTQYFGPGTRLTVL.

The V and J genes are TRBV6-1 and TRBJ2-5; D tentatively fits TRBD1 or TRBD2 (5 bases each). With 6 bases removed from V and 5 bases from J, the gap between germline ends came to 19 bases. CDR1 is MNHNS and CDR2 is SASEGT in the germline V gene. The CDR3 has 15 residues. CDR3 in amino acids: CASRAPGRGLETQYF. CDR3 in DNA: TGTGCCAGCAGAGCCCCGGGGCGAGGTCTGGAGACCCAGTACTTC.

This clonotype was recorded many times. The chain couples TRBV3-1 to TRBJ1-5; D is undetermined. The CDR3 covers 13 residues. Trimming pared 2 bases from V and 3 bases from J, leaving 5 bases between. Per germline, CDR1 LGHDT and CDR2 YNNKEL (reference sequence). The CDR3 sequence: CASSQSANQPQHF. CDR3 sequence (DNA): TGTGCCAGCAGCCAAAGTGCCAATCAGCCCCAGCATTTT.

This clonotype appeared many times. The chain links TRBV10-2 to TRBJ1-2; D is undetermined. Germline V gene sequence: CDR1 WSHSY, CDR2 SAAADI. V lost 2 bases, J lost 2 bases, and 6 bases lay in between. This CDR3 contains 13 residues. The CDR3 protein is CASSETVNYGYTF. The CDR3 bases are TGCGCCAGCAGTGAGACGGTGAACTATGGCTACACCTTC.

This clonotype has ten or more counts. The CDR3 DNA reads TGTGCCAGCACCACGGACGGAAATAATTCACCCCTCCACTTT. Amino acids: CASTTDGNNSPLHF. The V call is TRBV7-9, the J call TRBJ1-6, with unresolved D. V shed 7 bases and J shed 5 bases, with 12 bases lying between them. CDR1 and CDR2 (germline): SEHNR, FQNEAQ (reference sequence). The length of the CDR3 is 14 residues.

As to this clonotype: A much larger clone differs by one base, so this may be a read error. The rearrangement links TRBV27 to TRBJ2-1; 8 bases map to TRBD1. Looked up from germline, CDR1 is MNHEY and CDR2 is SMNVEV (reference sequence). This CDR3 comprises 18 residues. In DNA form, the CDR3 reads TGTGCCAGCAACTCCGACAGGGGATATAGTTGGGGCTACAATGAGCGGTTCTTC. Protein: CASNSDRGYSWGYNERFF.

This rearrangement joins TRBV7-9 to TRBJ1-1; TRBD1 aligns across 10 bases. This CDR3 region has 16 residues. Germline loops: CDR1 SEHNR, CDR2 FQNEAQ (reference sequence). V trimming: 5 bases; J trimming: 0 bases; junction bases outside the gene matches: 6. The CDR3: CASSAGQGGMNTEAFF. CDR3 in DNA: TGTGCCAGCAGCGCAGGACAGGGGGGCATGAACACTGAAGCTTTCTTT.

This clonotype has at least ten counts. This rearrangement joins TRBV12-3 or TRBV12-4 to TRBJ2-3, with 10 bases lining up with TRBD2. Trimming cost V 0 bases and J 3 bases; bases outside gene matches: 9. The CDR3 covers 18 residues. For the CDR3, the DNA is TGTGCCAGCAGTTTAGCGCTAATAGCGGGGGGCCTTACAGATACGCAGTATTTT. This codes for CASSLALIAGGLTDTQYF.

This clonotype has just a few counts. V gene TRBV3-1 combines with J gene TRBJ1-2; a possible D gene is TRBD1 (5 bases). This CDR3 contains 16 residues. V was trimmed by 0 bases and J by 4 bases, leaving 15 bases between them. Germline V CDR1 and CDR2: LGHDT, YNNKEL (reference sequence). Here the CDR3 reads CASSQDSLGRSYGYTF. The CDR3 DNA reads as TGTGCCAGCAGCCAAGATTCCCTGGGACGAAGCTATGGCTACACCTTC. The complete variable domain, with remaining parts taken from reference TRBV3-1 and TRBJ1-2, reads DTAVSQTPKYLVTQMGNDKSIKCEQNLGHDTMYWYKQDSKKFLKIMFSYNNKELIINETVPNRFSPKSPDKAHLNLHINSLELGDSAVYFCASSQDSLGRSYGYTFGSGTRLTVV.

The rearrangement links TRBV29-1 to TRBJ1-2; D call uncertain. The CDR3 totals 10 residues. The germline V gene encodes CDR1 SQVTM and CDR2 ANQGSEA. With 4 bases removed from V and 8 bases from J, the gap between germline ends came to 8 bases. CDR3 coding DNA: TGCAGCGTTGTAGGGCCGGGCTACACCTTC. This translates into CSVVGPGYTF.

The table lists this clonotype with a few counts. The rearrangement links TRBV29-1 to TRBJ1-1; D is perhaps TRBD1 (6 bases). Germline lookup yields CDR1 SQVTM and CDR2 ANQGSEA. The CDR3 has 14 residues. The V end was cut by 3 bases, the J end by 4 bases, with 15 bases between. The CDR3 sequence is CSVERRDKRTEAFF. The CDR3 DNA reads as TGCAGCGTTGAGCGGAGGGACAAGCGCACTGAAGCTTTCTTT.